The 27 T cell receptor beta chains presented below share a single source sample, sequenced in a study of beta chain features in type 1 diabetes. Sequenced material consisted of expressed TCRB transcripts (all of the isolated RNA was reverse transcribed). Only in-frame clones appear in the TCRdb table, and some are missing; sequencing was by immunoSEQ multiplex PCR. The data contain around 500,000 clones, approximately 30% of them singletons. The sample was naive CD4+ T cells from blood. The origin of the receptors is a man aged 18-30 years in good health.

This CDR3 is CAWSVPRAGLHYEQYF. In DNA form, the CDR3 reads TGTGCCTGGAGTGTACCTAGGGCAGGGCTCCACTACGAGCAGTACTTC. This rearrangement joins TRBV30 to TRBJ2-7; possibly TRBD1 for D (5 bases). The CDR3 consists of 16 residues. The ends were cut back, 0 bases at V and 3 bases at J, with 18 bases in the middle. From germline, CDR1 is GTSNPN and CDR2 SVGIG (reference sequence). Full variable domain (remainder filled in from reference TRBV30 and TRBJ2-7): SQTIHQWPATLVQPVGSPLSLECTVEGTSNPNLYWYRQAAGRGLQLLFYSVGIGQISSEVPQNLSASRPQDRQFILSSKKLLLSDSGFYLCAWSVPRAGLHYEQYFGPGTRLTVT.

About this clone: This same CDR3 is encoded by further DNA sequences in the sample. The CDR3 spells CASSWTGNYGYTF. CDR3 DNA sequence: TGTGCCAGCAGTTGGACAGGGAACTATGGCTACACCTTC. The chain employs TRBV28 and TRBJ1-2, with 8 bases matching TRBD1. The V segment lost 4 bases and the J segment 2 bases; nucleotides outside the gene matches: 0. The CDR3 has 13 amino acids. Germline values: CDR1 MDHEN, CDR2 SYDVKM.

In this sample, this clone turned up a few times. The genes are TRBV19 and TRBJ2-1; D tentatively reads TRBD1 or TRBD2 (5 bases each). CDR1 and CDR2 (germline): LNHDA, SQIVND (reference sequence). This CDR3 is 15 amino acids long. Trimming took off 2 bases at V and 0 bases at J, with 8 bases between the two ends. This CDR3 is CASSITRGSYNEQFF. Here the CDR3 DNA reads TGTGCCAGTAGTATAACTAGGGGCTCCTACAATGAGCAGTTCTTC.

This rearrangement joins TRBV6-5 to TRBJ2-6; 7 nucleotides agree with TRBD1. From germline, CDR1 is MNHEY and CDR2 SVGAGI. CDR3 size: 14 residues. V shed 10 bases, J shed 4 bases, and the junction held 7 bases outside the gene matches. The CDR3 spells CATTTGAGANVLTF. CDR3 bases: TGTGCCACAACCACAGGGGCAGGGGCCAACGTCCTGACTTTC.

This clone was observed a few times. The CDR3 bases are TGCAGCGTGACAGGGGGCTTGGGAAACACTGAAGCTTTCTTT. Translation: CSVTGGLGNTEAFF. The chain carries TRBV29-1 and TRBJ1-1, with TRBD1 matching 10 bases. The CDR3 sequence is 14 residues long. V lost 6 bases, J lost 2 bases, and 6 bases stayed unmatched. Germline assignment: CDR1 SQVTM and CDR2 ANQGSEA.

This clone was counted a few times. The genes are TRBV5-1 and TRBJ2-3; TRBD2 matches at 9 bases. The germline CDR1 and CDR2 sequences are SGHRS and YFSETQ. V shed 4 bases, J shed 5 bases, and the junction held 5 bases outside the gene matches. The CDR3 is 14 amino acids. CDR3 nucleotides: TGCGCCAGCAGCGTGACTAGCGGCCAAGATACGCAGTATTTT. Protein product: CASSVTSGQDTQYF.

This clone has just a few counts. The J gene is TRBJ2-7, the V gene TRBV5-1, with D possibly being TRBD2 (6 bases). There are 13 residues in the CDR3. Germline CDR1 reads SGHRS; CDR2 reads YFSETQ. Between the trimmed V and J ends, which lost 0 bases and 3 bases, there was a span of 7 bases. CDR3 sequence reads: CASSLVGGYEQYF. CDR3 in DNA: TGCGCCAGCAGCTTGGTCGGGGGCTACGAGCAGTACTTC. The whole variable domain, remainder taken from reference TRBV5-1 and TRBJ2-7, is KAGVTQTPRYLIKTRGQQVTLSCSPISGHRSVSWYQQTPGQGLQFLFEYFSETQRNKGNFPGRFSGRQFSNSRSEMNVSTLELGDSALYLCASSLVGGYEQYFGPGTRLTVT.

The J gene is TRBJ2-7, the V gene TRBV5-4; 9 bases align to TRBD2. The CDR3 is made up of 15 amino acids. V dropped 4 bases and J dropped 2; count of bases not matched to a gene: 7. Germline CDR1 and CDR2: SGHNT and YYREEE (reference sequence). CDR3: CASSGVAGAAYEQYF. The CDR3 DNA sequence: TGTGCCAGCAGCGGGGTAGCGGGAGCCGCCTACGAGCAGTACTTC.

This clone occurred a few times. The V gene is TRBV27, the J gene TRBJ1-2; D remains unclear. This CDR3 comprises 12 residues. The ends were cut back, 3 bases at V and 8 bases at J, with 10 bases in the middle. The germline V gene encodes CDR1 MNHEY and CDR2 SMNVEV (reference sequence). The CDR3 DNA is TGTGCCAGCAGTTTCCGGGGAGGCGGCTACACCTTC. Encoded protein: CASSFRGGGYTF.

This chain connects TRBV29-1 to TRBJ1-4; D unclear. Germline values: CDR1 SQVTM, CDR2 ANQGSEA. The CDR3 runs 11 residues. Trimming shortened V by 5 bases and J by 4 bases, and 5 bases separated the two germline ends. CDR3 nucleotides: TGCAGCGTTATCAGTAATGAAAAACTGTTTTTT. Its translation: CSVISNEKLFF.

The chain uses TRBV6-6 and TRBJ2-5, with a tentative D call TRBD2 (6 bases). Germline V gene sequence: CDR1 MNHNY, CDR2 SVGAGI (reference sequence). The V gene lost 11 bases and the J gene lost 5 bases, with 15 bases spanning the gap. The CDR3 runs 12 residues. As DNA, the CDR3 is TGTGCCGGGGGGAGACCCGGGGAGACCCAGTACTTC. Its protein is CAGGRPGETQYF.

The chain links TRBV28 to TRBJ2-3; D may be TRBD2 (5 bases). From germline, CDR1 is MDHEN and CDR2 SYDVKM. V was shortened by 6 bases and J by 4 bases, with 17 bases between the two germline ends. CDR3 length equals 15 residues. The CDR3 region is CASSPRAGQADTQYF. CDR3 coding DNA: TGTGCCAGCAGCCCGAGGGCCGGGCAGGCAGATACGCAGTATTTT.

This clone was seen only a few times. This sequence joins TRBV15 and TRBJ2-1; D remains unclear. Germline V gene lookup returns CDR1 LNHNV and CDR2 YYDKDF (reference sequence). CDR3 length: 16 amino acids. Trimming cost V 1 base and J 0 bases, with 10 bases left between them. The CDR3 sequence is CATSRGLWSSYNEQFF. CDR3 bases: TGTGCCACCAGCAGAGGACTGTGGAGCTCCTACAATGAGCAGTTCTTC.

The V and J genes are TRBV27 and TRBJ2-5; TRBD2 aligns across 7 bases. Germline V gene sequence: CDR1 MNHEY, CDR2 SMNVEV (reference sequence). This CDR3 has 15 amino acids. J was trimmed by 5 bases and V by 5 bases; bases with no gene match: 11. The CDR3 bases are TGTGCCAGCAGTCGCCTGGGCGGGAGTTGGGAGACCCAGTACTTC. As protein: CASSRLGGSWETQYF.

This sequence joins TRBV5-1 and TRBJ2-1; 10 nucleotides agree with TRBD2. Per the germline V gene, CDR1 is SGHRS and CDR2 is YFSETQ. V lost 3 bases and J lost 0; bases outside the gene matches: 6. The CDR3 runs 17 residues. CDR3 sequence: CASSSSSSGGSYNEQFF. In nucleotides, the CDR3 is TGCGCCAGCAGCTCCAGCTCTAGCGGGGGCTCCTACAATGAGCAGTTCTTC.

The J gene is TRBJ2-3, the V gene TRBV19; 9 positions match TRBD2. The CDR3 runs to 17 residues. V shed 4 bases, J shed 2 bases, and the junction held 10 bases outside the gene matches. Germline CDR1 is LNHDA and CDR2 is SQIVND (reference sequence). Written as DNA, the CDR3 is TGTGCCAGTAGTACGGGCCCACTAGCGGGCATCACAGATACGCAGTATTTT. It codes for CASSTGPLAGITDTQYF.

Only a few counts were recorded for this clone. This sequence joins TRBV18 and TRBJ1-1; D not resolved. Trimming removed 6 bases at V and 7 bases at J, with 12 bases between. Germline lookup yields CDR1 KGHSH and CDR2 LQKENI. The CDR3 consists of 12 residues. The CDR3 region is CASSHSILEAFF. The CDR3 nucleotides are TGTGCCAGCTCCCACAGTATCCTTGAAGCTTTCTTT.

Only a few counts were recorded for this clone. CDR3 DNA: TGCAGCGTTGACCCGGGAGTCAAAGGGGAGCAGTTCTTC. Its protein is CSVDPGVKGEQFF. The chain employs TRBV29-1 and TRBJ2-1, with D possibly matching TRBD2 (6 bases). V gave up 3 bases and J gave up 10 bases, with 16 bases separating them. Germline assignment: CDR1 SQVTM and CDR2 ANQGSEA. The CDR3 spans 13 residues.

A few counts support this clone. CDR3 sequence reads: CASSYRGEAKNIQYF. The CDR3 region has the DNA TGTGCCAGCAGTTACAGGGGAGAGGCCAAAAACATTCAGTACTTC. V usage is TRBV7-2 and J usage is TRBJ2-4; 7 positions agree with TRBD1. Trimming took 6 bases from V and 1 from J; bases not matched to a gene: 6. Germline loops: CDR1 SGHTA, CDR2 FQGNSA. The CDR3 spans 15 residues.

J is TRBJ1-5 and V is TRBV30, with 8 bases fitting TRBD1. The CDR3 contains 13 residues. The V and J ends lost 3 bases and 6 bases, in that order; junction bases with no gene match: 4. CDR1 is GTSNPN and CDR2 is SVGIG in the germline V gene (reference sequence). The CDR3: CAWRTTGAQPQHF. The CDR3 coding sequence is TGTGCCTGGAGGACGACAGGGGCTCAGCCCCAGCATTTT.

This chain links TRBV30 with TRBJ2-3; D is ambiguous. The CDR3 is 12 amino acids. Germline values: CDR1 GTSNPN, CDR2 SVGIG (reference sequence). Trimming stripped 8 bases from V and 5 bases from J, with 14 bases between. In nucleotides, the CDR3 is TGTGCCCAATCTAAGAGAAGAGATACGCAGTATTTT. Translating gives CAQSKRRDTQYF.

This clone was found once. The chain employs TRBV5-6 and TRBJ1-5, with 8 bases identical to TRBD1. Germline-derived CDR1 and CDR2 are SGHDT and YYEEEE. The CDR3 length is 15 residues. J was trimmed by 1 base and V by 1 base; bases with no gene match: 1. The CDR3 region is CASSLTGGSNQPQHF. In DNA form, the CDR3 reads TGTGCCAGCAGCTTGACAGGGGGAAGCAATCAGCCCCAGCATTTT.

The chain has TRBV19 and TRBJ2-1, with 10 bases identical to TRBD2. This CDR3 is 13 amino acids long. Looked up from germline, CDR1 is LNHDA and CDR2 is SQIVND (reference sequence). V was clipped by 5 bases and J by 11 bases; unmatched bases: 6. CDR3 nucleotide sequence: TGTGCCAGTAGTGTGACTAGCGGGTTGCAGCAGTTCTTC. Translated: CASSVTSGLQQFF.

The genes are TRBV7-9 and TRBJ2-5; 12 positions agree with TRBD2. This CDR3 is built from 18 residues. The ends lost 5 bases at V and 6 bases at J; junction bases unmatched: 16. Germline assignment: CDR1 SEHNR and CDR2 FQNEAQ (reference sequence). The CDR3: CASSRFLIPSGRGQTQYF. CDR3 DNA: TGTGCCAGCAGCCGCTTCCTGATCCCTAGCGGGAGGGGGCAGACCCAGTACTTC.

The chain recombines TRBV7-9 with TRBJ1-5; possibly TRBD1 for D (5 bases). CDR3 length: 15 amino acids. Germline loops: CDR1 SEHNR, CDR2 FQNEAQ (reference sequence). V lost 5 bases to trimming and J lost 2 bases, with 13 bases between them. In DNA, the CDR3 is TGTGCCAGCAGCGTGGGTCAGGGCGGCAATCAGCCCCAGCATTTT. This sequence encodes CASSVGQGGNQPQHF.

J is TRBJ2-5 and V is TRBV18; tentatively, D is TRBD1 (6 bases). CDR1 and CDR2 (germline): KGHSH, LQKENI. Between the trimmed V and J ends, which lost 1 base and 1 base, there was a span of 10 bases. This CDR3 region has 15 residues. The CDR3 loop is CASSPRADSQETQYF. Written as DNA, the CDR3 is TGTGCCAGCTCACCACGAGCGGACAGCCAAGAGACCCAGTACTTC.

The chain is built from TRBV9 and TRBJ2-7; 8 bases are a match to TRBD2. Germline assignment: CDR1 SGDLS and CDR2 YYNGEE. V trimming: 0 bases; J trimming: 2 bases; junction bases outside the gene matches: 4. The CDR3 contains 15 residues. CDR3 sequence reads: CASSVEGAGAYEQYF. The CDR3 coding sequence is TGTGCCAGCAGCGTAGAAGGAGCGGGGGCCTACGAGCAGTACTTC.